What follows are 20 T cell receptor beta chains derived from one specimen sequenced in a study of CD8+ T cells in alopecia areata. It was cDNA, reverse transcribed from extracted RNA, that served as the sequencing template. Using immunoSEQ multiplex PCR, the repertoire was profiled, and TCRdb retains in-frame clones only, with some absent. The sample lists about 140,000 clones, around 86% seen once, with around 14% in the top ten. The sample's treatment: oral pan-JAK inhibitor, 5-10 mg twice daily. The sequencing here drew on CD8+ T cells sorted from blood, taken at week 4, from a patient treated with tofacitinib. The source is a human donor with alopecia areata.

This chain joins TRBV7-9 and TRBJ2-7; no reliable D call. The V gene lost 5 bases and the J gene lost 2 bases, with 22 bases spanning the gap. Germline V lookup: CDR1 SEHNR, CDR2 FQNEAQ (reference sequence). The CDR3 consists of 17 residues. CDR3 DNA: TGTGCCAGCAGCCCCGGGCGTTTTGCTGCTGGAACCTACGAGCAGTACTTC. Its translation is CASSPGRFAAGTYEQYF.

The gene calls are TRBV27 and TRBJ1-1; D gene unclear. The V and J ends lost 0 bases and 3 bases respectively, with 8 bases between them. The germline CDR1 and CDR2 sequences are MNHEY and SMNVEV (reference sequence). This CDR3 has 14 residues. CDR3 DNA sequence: TGTGCCAGCAGTTTATCCTTGGGTTACACTGAAGCTTTCTTT. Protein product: CASSLSLGYTEAFF.

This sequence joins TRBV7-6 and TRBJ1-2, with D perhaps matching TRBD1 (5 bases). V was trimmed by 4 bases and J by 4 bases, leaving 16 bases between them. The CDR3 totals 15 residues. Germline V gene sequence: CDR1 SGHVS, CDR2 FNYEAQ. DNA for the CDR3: TGTGCCAGCAGCTATCGCACGGGACGGCTCTATGGCTACACCTTC. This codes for CASSYRTGRLYGYTF.

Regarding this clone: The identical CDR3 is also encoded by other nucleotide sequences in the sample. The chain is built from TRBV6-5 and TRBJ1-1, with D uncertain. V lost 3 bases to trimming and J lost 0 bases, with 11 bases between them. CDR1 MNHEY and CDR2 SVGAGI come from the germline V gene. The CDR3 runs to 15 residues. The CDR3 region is CASSYGTGLNTEAFF. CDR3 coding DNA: TGTGCCAGCAGTTATGGAACGGGCCTGAACACTGAAGCTTTCTTT.

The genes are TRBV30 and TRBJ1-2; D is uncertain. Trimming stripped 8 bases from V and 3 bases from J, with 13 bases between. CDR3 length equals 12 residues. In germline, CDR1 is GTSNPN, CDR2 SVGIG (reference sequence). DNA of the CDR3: TGTGCCCCGACGCCTAGGGACTATGGCTACACCTTC. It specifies CAPTPRDYGYTF.

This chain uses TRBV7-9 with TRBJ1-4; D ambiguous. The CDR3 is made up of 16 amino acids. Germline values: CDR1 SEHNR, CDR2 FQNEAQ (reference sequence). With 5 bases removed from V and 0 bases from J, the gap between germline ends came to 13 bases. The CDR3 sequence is CASSHTESATNEKLFF. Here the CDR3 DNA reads TGTGCCAGCAGCCATACCGAGAGTGCAACTAATGAAAAACTGTTTTTT.

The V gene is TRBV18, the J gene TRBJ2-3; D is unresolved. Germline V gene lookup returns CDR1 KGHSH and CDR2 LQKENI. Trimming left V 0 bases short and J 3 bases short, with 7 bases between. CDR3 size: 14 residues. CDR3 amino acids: CASSPPQWTDTQYF. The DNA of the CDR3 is TGTGCCAGCTCACCACCGCAATGGACAGATACGCAGTATTTT.

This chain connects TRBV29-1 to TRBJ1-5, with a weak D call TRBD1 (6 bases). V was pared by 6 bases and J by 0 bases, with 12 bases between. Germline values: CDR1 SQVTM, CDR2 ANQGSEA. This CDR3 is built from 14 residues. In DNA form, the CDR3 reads TGCAGCGTCCTTTGGACAGATAGCAATCAGCCCCAGCATTTT. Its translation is CSVLWTDSNQPQHF.

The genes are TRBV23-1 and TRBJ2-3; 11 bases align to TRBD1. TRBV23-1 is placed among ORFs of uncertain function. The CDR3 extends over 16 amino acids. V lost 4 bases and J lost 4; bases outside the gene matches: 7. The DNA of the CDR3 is TGCGCCAGCAGTCTCGAACCGGGACAGGGGGCAGATACGCAGTATTTT. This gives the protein CASSLEPGQGADTQYF.

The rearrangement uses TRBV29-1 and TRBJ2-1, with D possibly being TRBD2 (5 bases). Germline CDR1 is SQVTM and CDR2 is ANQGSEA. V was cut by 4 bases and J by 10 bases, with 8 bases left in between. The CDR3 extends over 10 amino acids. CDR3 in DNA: TGCAGCGTTGTTTCGGGAGAGCAGTTCTTC. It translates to CSVVSGEQFF.

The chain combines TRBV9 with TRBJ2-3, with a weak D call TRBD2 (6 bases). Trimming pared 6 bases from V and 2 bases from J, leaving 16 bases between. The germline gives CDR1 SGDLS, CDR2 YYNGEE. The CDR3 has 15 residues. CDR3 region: CASTPSSDNTDTQYF. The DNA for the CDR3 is TGTGCCAGCACCCCCTCTAGCGACAACACAGATACGCAGTATTTT.

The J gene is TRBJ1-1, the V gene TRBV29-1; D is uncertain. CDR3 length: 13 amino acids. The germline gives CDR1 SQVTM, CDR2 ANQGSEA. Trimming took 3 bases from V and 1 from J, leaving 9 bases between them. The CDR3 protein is CSVEYVGNTEAFF. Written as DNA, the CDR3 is TGCAGCGTTGAGTATGTGGGGAACACTGAAGCTTTCTTT. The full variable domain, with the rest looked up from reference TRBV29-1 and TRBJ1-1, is SAVISQKPSRDICQRGTSLTIQCQVDSQVTMMFWYRQQPGQSLTLIATANQGSEATYESGFVIDKFPISRPNLTFSTLTVSNMSPEDSSIYLCSVEYVGNTEAFFGQGTRLTVV.

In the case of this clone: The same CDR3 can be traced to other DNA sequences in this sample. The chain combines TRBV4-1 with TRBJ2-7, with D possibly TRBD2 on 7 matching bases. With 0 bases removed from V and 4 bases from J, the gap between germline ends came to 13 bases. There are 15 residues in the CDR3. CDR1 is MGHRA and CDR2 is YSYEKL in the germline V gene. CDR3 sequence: CASSQESRGRYEQYF. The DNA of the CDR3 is TGCGCCAGCAGCCAAGAATCGCGGGGGCGGTACGAGCAGTACTTC.

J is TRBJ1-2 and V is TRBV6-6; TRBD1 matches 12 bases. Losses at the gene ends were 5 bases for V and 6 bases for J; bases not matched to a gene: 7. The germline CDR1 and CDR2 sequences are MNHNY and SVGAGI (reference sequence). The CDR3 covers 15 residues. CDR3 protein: CASSPRDRGPDGYTF. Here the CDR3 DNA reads TGTGCCAGCAGTCCCCGGGACAGGGGGCCTGATGGCTACACCTTC.

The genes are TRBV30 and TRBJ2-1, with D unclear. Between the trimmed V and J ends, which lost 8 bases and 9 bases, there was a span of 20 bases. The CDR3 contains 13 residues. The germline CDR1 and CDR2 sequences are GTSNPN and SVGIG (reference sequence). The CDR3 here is CARRLRWESEQFF. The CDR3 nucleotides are TGTGCCAGACGACTCCGGTGGGAATCTGAGCAGTTCTTC. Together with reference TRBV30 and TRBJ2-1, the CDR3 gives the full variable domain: SQTIHQWPATLVQPVGSPLSLECTVEGTSNPNLYWYRQAAGRGLQLLFYSVGIGQISSEVPQNLSASRPQDRQFILSSKKLLLSDSGFYLCARRLRWESEQFFGPGTRLTVL.

This chain's CDR3 is CASSLAGDQPQHF. CDR3 nucleotides: TGCGCCAGCAGCTTGGCCGGCGATCAGCCCCAGCATTTT. The chain combines TRBV5-1 with TRBJ1-5; D unresolved. CDR1 is SGHRS and CDR2 is YFSETQ in the germline V gene. The CDR3 spans 13 residues. The V and J ends lost 0 bases and 5 bases respectively, with 6 bases between them.

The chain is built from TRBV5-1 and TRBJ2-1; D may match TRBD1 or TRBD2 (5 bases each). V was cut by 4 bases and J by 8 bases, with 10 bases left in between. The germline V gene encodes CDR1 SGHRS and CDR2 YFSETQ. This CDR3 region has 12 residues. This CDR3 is CASSLGPDEQFF. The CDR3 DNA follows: TGCGCCAGCAGCCTGGGACCTGATGAGCAGTTCTTC.

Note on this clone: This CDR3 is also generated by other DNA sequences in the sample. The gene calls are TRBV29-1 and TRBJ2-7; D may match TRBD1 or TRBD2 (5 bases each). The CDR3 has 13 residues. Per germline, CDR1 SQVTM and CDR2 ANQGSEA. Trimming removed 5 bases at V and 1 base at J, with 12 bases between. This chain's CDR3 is CSVLGTRSYEQYF. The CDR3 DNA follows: TGCAGCGTTCTCGGGACGCGTTCCTACGAGCAGTACTTC.

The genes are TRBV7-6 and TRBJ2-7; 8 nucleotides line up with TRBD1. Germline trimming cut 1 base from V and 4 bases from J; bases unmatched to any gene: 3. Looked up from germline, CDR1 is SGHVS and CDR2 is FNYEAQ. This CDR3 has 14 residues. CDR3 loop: CASSLVGQGYEQYF. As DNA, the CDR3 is TGTGCCAGCAGCTTAGTCGGACAGGGTTACGAGCAGTACTTC.

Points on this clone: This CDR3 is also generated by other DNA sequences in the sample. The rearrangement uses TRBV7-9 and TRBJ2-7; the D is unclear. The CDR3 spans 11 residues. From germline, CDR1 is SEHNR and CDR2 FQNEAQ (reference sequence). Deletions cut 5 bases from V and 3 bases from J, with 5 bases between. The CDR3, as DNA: TGTGCCAGCAGCCTTAACTACGAGCAGTACTTC. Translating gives CASSLNYEQYF.